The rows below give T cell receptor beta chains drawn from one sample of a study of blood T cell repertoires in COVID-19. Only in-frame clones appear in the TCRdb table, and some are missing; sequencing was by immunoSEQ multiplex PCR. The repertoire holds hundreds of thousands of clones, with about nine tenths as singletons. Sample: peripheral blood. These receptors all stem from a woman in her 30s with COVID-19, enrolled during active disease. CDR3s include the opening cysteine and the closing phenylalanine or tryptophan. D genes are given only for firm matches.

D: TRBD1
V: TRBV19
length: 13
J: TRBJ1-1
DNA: TGTGCCAGTAGTTCCAGGGGGGACACTGAAGCTTTTTTT
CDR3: CASSSRGDTEAFF

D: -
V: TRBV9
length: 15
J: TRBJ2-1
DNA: TGTGCCAGCAGCCCACCCGGTCGAGATTACAATGAGCAGTTCTTC
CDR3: CASSPPGRDYNEQFF

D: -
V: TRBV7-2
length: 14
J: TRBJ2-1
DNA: TGTGCCAGCAGGTTCTCAGCGGTGTACAATGAGCAGTTCTTC
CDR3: CASRFSAVYNEQFF

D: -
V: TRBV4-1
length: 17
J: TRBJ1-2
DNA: TGCGCCAGCAGCCAACCCCGCGGACAGTCAGATCTCTATGGCTACACCTTC
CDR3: CASSQPRGQSDLYGYTF

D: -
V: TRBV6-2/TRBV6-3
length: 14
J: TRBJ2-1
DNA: TGTGCCAGCAGTTACAGGGGATTGGACAATGAGCAGTTCTTC
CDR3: CASSYRGLDNEQFF

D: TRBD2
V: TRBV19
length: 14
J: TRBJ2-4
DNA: TGTGCCAGTATTGGGAGGGCCTCTGGAAACATTCAGTACTTC
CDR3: CASIGRASGNIQYF

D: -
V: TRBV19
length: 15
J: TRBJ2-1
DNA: TGTGCCAGTAGTAAAGGATCCCTAGTTGACAATGAGCAGTTCTTC
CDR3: CASSKGSLVDNEQFF

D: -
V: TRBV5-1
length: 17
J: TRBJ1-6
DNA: TGCGCCAGCAGCCCTAGGGGGGGAACTACCTATAATTCACCCCTCCACTTT
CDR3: CASSPRGGTTYNSPLHF

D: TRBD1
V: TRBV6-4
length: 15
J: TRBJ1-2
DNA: TGTGCCAGCAGTGCCGGGACAGGGGGCAACTATGGCTACACCTTC
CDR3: CASSAGTGGNYGYTF

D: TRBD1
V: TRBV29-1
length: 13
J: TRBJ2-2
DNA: TGCAGCGTTGACCCGACAGGGGTCGGGGAGCTGTTTTTT
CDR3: CSVDPTGVGELFF

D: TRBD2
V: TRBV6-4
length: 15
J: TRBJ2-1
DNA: TGTGCCAGCAGTGAGATCAGCGGGGGGGCCAGGGAGCAGTTCTTC
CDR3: CASSEISGGAREQFF

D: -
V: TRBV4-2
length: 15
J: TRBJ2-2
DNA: TGTGCCAGCAGCCAATTGGGCGTGAACACCGGGGAGCTGTTTTTT
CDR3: CASSQLGVNTGELFF

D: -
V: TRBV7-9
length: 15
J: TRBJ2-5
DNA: TGTGCCAGCAGCTTAGCTGGGGCAGACCAAGAGACCCAGTACTTC
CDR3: CASSLAGADQETQYF

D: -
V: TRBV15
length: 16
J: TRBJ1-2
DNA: TGTGCCACCAGCAGAGATGGGGGCTCTAGTACTGGGGACTACACCTTC
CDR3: CATSRDGGSSTGDYTF

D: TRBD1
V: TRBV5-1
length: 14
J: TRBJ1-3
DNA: TGCGCCAGCAGGGGGACAGCCTCTGGAAACACCATATATTTT
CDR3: CASRGTASGNTIYF

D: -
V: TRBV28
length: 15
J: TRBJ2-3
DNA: TGTGCCAGCAGCATGTGGGGGGATAGCACGGATACGCAGTATTTT
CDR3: CASSMWGDSTDTQYF

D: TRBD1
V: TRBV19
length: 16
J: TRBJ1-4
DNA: TGTGCCAGTAGCCGCGGACTCCAGGGGGAGGAGGAAAAACTGTTTTTT
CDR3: CASSRGLQGEEEKLFF

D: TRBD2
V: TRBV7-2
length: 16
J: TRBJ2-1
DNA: TGTGCCAGCAGCCCGATGGGACTAGCGGGAGACAATGAGCAGTTCTTC
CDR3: CASSPMGLAGDNEQFF

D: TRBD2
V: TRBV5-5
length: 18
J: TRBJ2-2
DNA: TGTGCCAGCAGCTCCCGGACTAGGGCGGGGGGTCGTACCGGGGAGCTGTTTTTT
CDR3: CASSSRTRAGGRTGELFF

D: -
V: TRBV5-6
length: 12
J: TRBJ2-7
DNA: TGTGCCAGCTCCTACGGGTCCTACGAGCAGTACTTC
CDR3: CASSYGSYEQYF

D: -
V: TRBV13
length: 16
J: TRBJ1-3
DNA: TGTGCCAGCAGCTTCCACAGGGACCTCTCTGGAAACACCATATATTTT
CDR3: CASSFHRDLSGNTIYF